This T cell receptor beta chain derives from a study of T-cell memory formation after mild COVID-19. Libraries for TCRalpha and TCRbeta carried sample barcodes and unique molecular identifiers via 5'RACE. TCRdb fed the 5' RACE reads into MiXCR, producing one record per CDR3 protein. In the table there are about 400,000 distinct CDR3 sequences, around 22% of which are singletons. Germline V gives CDR1 KGHDR, CDR2 SFDVKD. V was shortened by 1 base and J by 5 bases, with 7 bases between the two germline ends. The CDR3 has 13 residues. The receptor's source is an adult woman who had mild COVID-19 (a few samples of this study predate the infection). Cell type and time point are not known. J is TRBJ2-5 and V is TRBV24-1, with D possibly TRBD2 on 5 matching bases. Sequencing input: PBMCs or a T cell subset sorted from them (not recorded which). Here the CDR3 DNA reads TGTGCCACCAGTGATTTCCGAGGGGAGACCCAGTACTTC. Translating it yields CATSDFRGETQYF.